This is a list of T cell receptor beta chains from one sample in a study of T-cell memory formation after mild COVID-19. TCRdb reanalysed the 5' RACE reads using MiXCR and keeps one entry per CDR3 protein. The table records roughly 310,000 distinct CDR3 sequences, less than 20% of them present only once. Specimen: PBMCs or a T cell subset sorted from them (not recorded which). The receptors stem from a man between 18 and 29 years old who had mild COVID-19 (a few samples of this study predate the infection). Cell type and time point are not known. Each CDR3 is given with its conserved first and last residue. A D gene is named only where the DNA matches it firmly. Size is stated for part of the rows, as once, few or many counts, or as a class when the clone is expanded.

abundance,v_gene,j_gene,d_gene,CDR3aa,CDR3nt
.,TRBV4-1,TRBJ1-1,.,CASSQKQANTEAFF,TGCGCCAGCAGCCAAAAACAGGCGAACACTGAAGCTTTCTTT
.,TRBV9,TRBJ1-6,.,CASSVRESGNSPLHF,TGTGCCAGCAGCGTACGGGAATCGGGTAATTCACCCCTCCACTTT
.,TRBV5-1,TRBJ2-5,.,CARKETQYF,TGCGCCAGGAAAGAGACCCAGTACTTC
few,TRBV6-5,TRBJ2-1,.,CASSYSGQGLKQFF,TGTGCCAGCAGTTACTCTGGGCAGGGTCTAAAGCAGTTCTTC
few,TRBV7-9,TRBJ1-1,.,CASKGRNEAFF,TGTGCCAGCAAGGGACGGAATGAAGCTTTCTTT
few,TRBV15,TRBJ2-7,.,CATSIRSSYEQYF,TGTGCCACCAGCATCCGGAGCTCCTACGAGCAGTACTTC
many,TRBV29-1,TRBJ1-1,.,CSVEDPQGMDTEAFF,TGCAGCGTTGAAGATCCCCAGGGAATGGACACTGAAGCTTTCTTT
.,TRBV18,TRBJ1-4,.,CASSPNDLSPGLFF,TGTGCCAGCTCACCAAACGACTTATCGCCCGGACTGTTTTTT
.,TRBV20-1,TRBJ2-5,.,CSARDPEGETQYF,TGCAGTGCTAGAGACCCTGAGGGAGAGACCCAGTACTTC
few,TRBV30,TRBJ1-1,.,CAWSGWGAGNTEAFF,TGTGCCTGGAGTGGCTGGGGGGCGGGTAACACTGAAGCTTTCTTT
few,TRBV5-5,TRBJ1-6,.,CASSLSRGESPLHF,TGTGCCAGCAGCTTATCCAGGGGTGAGTCACCCCTCCACTTT
.,TRBV5-1,TRBJ2-5,TRBD1,CASSDRDLGIQYF,TGCGCCAGCAGCGACAGGGATCTAGGGATCCAGTACTTC
few,TRBV4-2,TRBJ2-5,TRBD2,CASSQRSSGDGWFEETQYF,TGTGCCAGCAGCCAACGTTCTAGCGGGGACGGTTGGTTCGAAGAGACCCAGTACTTC
.,TRBV12-3/TRBV12-4,TRBJ2-5,TRBD1,CASTRQGWGETQYF,TGTGCCAGCACTAGACAGGGCTGGGGGGAGACCCAGTACTTC
few,TRBV4-2,TRBJ1-1,.,CASSLGITEAFF,TGTGCCAGCAGCCTGGGAATCACTGAAGCTTTCTTT
few,TRBV20-1,TRBJ2-2,.,CSARGVGLTGELFF,TGCAGTGCTAGAGGGGTGGGGCTCACCGGGGAGCTGTTTTTT
few,TRBV4-1,TRBJ1-5,.,CASSQEATWSNQPQHF,TGCGCCAGCAGCCAAGAGGCGACCTGGAGCAATCAGCCCCAGCATTTT
many,TRBV4-1,TRBJ1-6,.,CASSQAYSPLHF,TGCGCCAGCAGCCAGGCCTACTCACCCCTCCACTTT
few,TRBV2,TRBJ1-4,TRBD1,CASRRDRAATNEKLFF,TGTGCCAGCAGGCGGGACAGGGCTGCAACTAATGAAAAACTGTTTTTT
.,TRBV20-1,TRBJ1-2,TRBD1,CSAKDREDYGYTF,TGCAGTGCGAAGGACAGGGAAGACTATGGCTACACCTTC
.,TRBV12-3/TRBV12-4,TRBJ1-6,.,CASSSGPPNSPLHF,TGTGCCAGCAGTTCAGGACCGCCTAATTCACCCCTCCACTTT
.,TRBV5-1,TRBJ1-2,TRBD1,CASSLSGTGEDGYTF,TGCGCCAGCAGCTTGTCTGGGACAGGGGAGGATGGCTACACCTTC
few,TRBV19,TRBJ1-2,TRBD1,CASSITGTGDDGYTF,TGTGCCAGTAGTATCACCGGGACAGGGGACGATGGCTACACCTTC
few,TRBV6-6,TRBJ2-7,TRBD1,CASTTTGLSYEQYF,TGTGCCAGCACCACGACAGGGTTGTCCTACGAGCAGTACTTC
many,TRBV12-3/TRBV12-4,TRBJ1-5,.,CASSLRPVDPPQHF,TGTGCCAGCAGTTTGAGGCCGGTCGATCCGCCCCAGCATTTT
.,TRBV6-2/TRBV6-3,TRBJ2-5,TRBD1,CASNQGQGRTQYF,TGTGCCAGCAACCAGGGACAGGGGCGCACCCAGTACTTC
few,TRBV6-2/TRBV6-3,TRBJ1-5,.,CASSYKGWGEPQHF,TGTGCCAGCAGTTATAAGGGCTGGGGCGAGCCCCAGCATTTT
few,TRBV10-3,TRBJ1-2,.,CAARETANYGYTF,TGTGCCGCCCGAGAGACAGCTAACTATGGCTACACCTTC
.,TRBV12-3/TRBV12-4,TRBJ1-1,.,CASGVVGATEAFF,TGTGCCAGCGGGGTCGTGGGGGCCACTGAAGCTTTCTTT
.,TRBV11-2,TRBJ2-3,.,CASSLDDLGLWGADTQYF,TGTGCCAGCAGCTTAGACGATCTAGGGCTGTGGGGGGCAGATACGCAGTATTTT
few,TRBV20-1,TRBJ2-5,.,CSAVGWTPSQETQYF,TGCAGTGCTGTGGGTTGGACACCATCTCAAGAGACCCAGTACTTC
.,TRBV20-1,TRBJ1-2,.,CSAREGNYGYTF,TGCAGTGCTAGAGAGGGTAACTATGGCTACACCTTC
.,TRBV18,TRBJ1-1,TRBD1,CASSFAGGWNTEAFF,TGTGCCAGCTCGTTTGCAGGGGGCTGGAACACTGAAGCTTTCTTT
.,TRBV6-2/TRBV6-3,TRBJ1-3,.,CASSISGNTIYF,TGTGCCAGCAGCATCTCTGGAAACACCATATATTTT
few,TRBV4-1,TRBJ2-4,.,CASSLYASRADIQYF,TGCGCCAGCAGCCTCTACGCCAGCCGGGCGGACATTCAGTACTTC
.,TRBV20-1,TRBJ2-6,.,CSALSGANVLTF,TGCAGTGCTCTATCTGGGGCCAACGTCCTGACTTTC
.,TRBV5-1,TRBJ1-2,TRBD1,CASSLAGQGMDGYTF,TGCGCCAGCAGCTTGGCCGGACAGGGAATGGATGGCTACACCTTC
.,TRBV7-9,TRBJ1-1,.,CASSFDGPTEAFF,TGTGCCAGCAGCTTTGACGGTCCCACTGAAGCTTTCTTT
few,TRBV4-3,TRBJ2-4,TRBD2,CASSLWGGAKNIQYF,TGCGCCAGCAGCCTCTGGGGGGGAGCCAAAAACATTCAGTACTTC
.,TRBV5-1,TRBJ2-7,TRBD1,CASSTGTGTIYEQYF,TGCGCCAGCAGCACGGGGACAGGGACGATTTACGAGCAGTACTTC